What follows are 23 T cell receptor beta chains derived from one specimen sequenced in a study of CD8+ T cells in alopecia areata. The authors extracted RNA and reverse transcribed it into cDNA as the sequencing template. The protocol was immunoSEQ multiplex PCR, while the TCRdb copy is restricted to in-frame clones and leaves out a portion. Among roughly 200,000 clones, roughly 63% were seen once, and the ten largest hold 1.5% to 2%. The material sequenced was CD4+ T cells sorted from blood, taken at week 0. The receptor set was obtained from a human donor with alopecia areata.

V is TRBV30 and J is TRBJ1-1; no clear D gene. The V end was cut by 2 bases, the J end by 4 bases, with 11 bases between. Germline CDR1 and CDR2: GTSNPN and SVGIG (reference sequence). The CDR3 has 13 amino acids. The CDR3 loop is CAWSRSLGTEAFF. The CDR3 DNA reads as TGTGCCTGGAGTAGGAGTTTAGGCACTGAAGCTTTCTTT.

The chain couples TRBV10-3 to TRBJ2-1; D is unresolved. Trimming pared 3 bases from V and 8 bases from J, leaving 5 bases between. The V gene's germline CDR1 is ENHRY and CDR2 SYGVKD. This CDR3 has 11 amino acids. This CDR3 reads CAISDLDEQFF. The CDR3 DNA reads TGTGCCATCAGTGACCTGGATGAGCAGTTCTTC.

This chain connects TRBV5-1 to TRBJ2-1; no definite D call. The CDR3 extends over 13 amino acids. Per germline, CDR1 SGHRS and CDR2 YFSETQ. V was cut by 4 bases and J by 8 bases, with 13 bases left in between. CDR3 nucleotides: TGCGCCAGCAGCCTGAACGCCGACGATGAGCAGTTCTTC. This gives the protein CASSLNADDEQFF.

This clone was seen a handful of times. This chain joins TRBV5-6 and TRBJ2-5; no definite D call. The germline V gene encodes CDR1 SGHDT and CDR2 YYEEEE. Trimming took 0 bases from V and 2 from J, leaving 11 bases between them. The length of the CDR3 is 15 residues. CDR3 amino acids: CASSLDRWSQETQYF. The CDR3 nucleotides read TGTGCCAGCAGCTTGGACAGATGGAGTCAAGAGACCCAGTACTTC.

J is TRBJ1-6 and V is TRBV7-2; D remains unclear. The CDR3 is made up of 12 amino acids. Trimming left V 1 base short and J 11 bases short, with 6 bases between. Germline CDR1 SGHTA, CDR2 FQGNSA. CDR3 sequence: CASSLVGTPLHF. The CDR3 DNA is TGTGCCAGCAGCTTAGTGGGAACACCCCTCCACTTT.

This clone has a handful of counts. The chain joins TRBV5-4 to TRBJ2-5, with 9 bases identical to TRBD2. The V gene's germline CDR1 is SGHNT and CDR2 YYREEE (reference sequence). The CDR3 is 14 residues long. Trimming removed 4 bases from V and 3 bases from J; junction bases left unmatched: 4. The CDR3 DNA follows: TGTGCCAGCAGCATCGGGACTAGCAAAGAGACCCAGTACTTC. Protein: CASSIGTSKETQYF.

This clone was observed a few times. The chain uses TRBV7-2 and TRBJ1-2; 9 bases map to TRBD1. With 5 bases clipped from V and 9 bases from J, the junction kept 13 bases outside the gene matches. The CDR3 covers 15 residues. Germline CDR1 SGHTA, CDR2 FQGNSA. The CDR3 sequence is CASSPNSPQGASYTF. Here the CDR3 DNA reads TGTGCCAGCAGCCCGAACAGCCCACAGGGGGCGAGCTACACCTTC.

In DNA, the CDR3 is TGTGCCTGGACCGTTCTATCGGAGTCACCCCTCCACTTT. Translation gives CAWTVLSESPLHF. This chain connects TRBV30 to TRBJ1-6; D not resolved. CDR1 and CDR2 (germline): GTSNPN, SVGIG (reference sequence). The CDR3 length is 13 residues. Trimming shortened V by 4 bases and J by 10 bases, and 14 bases separated the two germline ends.

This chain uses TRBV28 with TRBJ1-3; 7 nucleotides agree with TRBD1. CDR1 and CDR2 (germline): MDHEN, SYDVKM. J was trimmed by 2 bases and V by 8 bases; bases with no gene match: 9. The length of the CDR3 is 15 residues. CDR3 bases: TGTGCCAGCCTAGGCGACAGGGCGACTGGAAACACCATATATTTT. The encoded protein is CASLGDRATGNTIYF.

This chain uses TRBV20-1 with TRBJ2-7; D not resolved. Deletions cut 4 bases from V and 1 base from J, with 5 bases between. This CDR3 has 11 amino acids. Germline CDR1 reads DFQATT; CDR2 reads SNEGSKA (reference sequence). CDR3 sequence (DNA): TGCAGTGCTATCGAGTCCTACGAGCAGTACTTC. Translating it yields CSAIESYEQYF.

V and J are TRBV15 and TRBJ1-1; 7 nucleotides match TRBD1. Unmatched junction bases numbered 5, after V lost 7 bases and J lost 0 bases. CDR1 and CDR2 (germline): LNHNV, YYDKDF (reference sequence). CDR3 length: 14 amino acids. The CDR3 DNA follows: TGTGCCACCACGTTGGGACAGATGAACACTGAAGCTTTCTTT. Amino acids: CATTLGQMNTEAFF. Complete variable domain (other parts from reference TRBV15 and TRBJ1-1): DAMVIQNPRYQVTQFGKPVTLSCSQTLNHNVMYWYQQKSSQAPKLLFHYYDKDFNNEADTPDNFQSRRPNTSFCFLDIRSPGLGDTAMYLCATTLGQMNTEAFFGQGTRLTVV.

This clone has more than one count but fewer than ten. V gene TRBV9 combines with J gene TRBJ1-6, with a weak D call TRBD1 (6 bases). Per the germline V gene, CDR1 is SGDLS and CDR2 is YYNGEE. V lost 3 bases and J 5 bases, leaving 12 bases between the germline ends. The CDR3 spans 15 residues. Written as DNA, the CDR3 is TGTGCCAGCAGCGCAGGGACACCAAATAATTCACCCCTCCACTTT. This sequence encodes CASSAGTPNNSPLHF. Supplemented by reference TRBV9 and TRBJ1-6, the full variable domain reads DSGVTQTPKHLITATGQRVTLRCSPRSGDLSVYWYQQSLDQGLQFLIQYYNGEERAKGNILERFSAQQFPDLHSELNLSSLELGDSALYFCASSAGTPNNSPLHFGNGTRLTVT.

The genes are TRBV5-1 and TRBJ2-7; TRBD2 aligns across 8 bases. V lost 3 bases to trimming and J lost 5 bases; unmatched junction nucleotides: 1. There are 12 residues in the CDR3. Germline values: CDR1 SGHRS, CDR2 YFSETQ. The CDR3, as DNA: TGCGCCAGCAGCTCGGGACTAGACGAGCAGTACTTC. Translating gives CASSSGLDEQYF.

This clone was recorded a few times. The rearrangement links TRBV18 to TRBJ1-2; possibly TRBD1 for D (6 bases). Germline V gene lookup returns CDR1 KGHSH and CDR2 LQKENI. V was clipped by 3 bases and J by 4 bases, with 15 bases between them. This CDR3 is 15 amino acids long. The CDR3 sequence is CASSPGTLGSYGYTF. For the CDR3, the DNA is TGTGCCAGCTCACCCGGGACATTGGGGAGCTATGGCTACACCTTC. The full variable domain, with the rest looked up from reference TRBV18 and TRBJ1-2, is NAGVMQNPRHLVRRRGQEARLRCSPMKGHSHVYWYRQLPEEGLKFMVYLQKENIIDESGMPKERFSAEFPKEGPSILRIQQVVRGDSAAYFCASSPGTLGSYGYTFGSGTRLTVV.

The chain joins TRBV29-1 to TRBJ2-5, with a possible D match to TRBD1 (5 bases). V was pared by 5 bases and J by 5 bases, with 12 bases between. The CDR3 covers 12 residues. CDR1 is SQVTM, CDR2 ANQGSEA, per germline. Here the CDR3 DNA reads TGCAGCGTTCTCTCAGGGTTTGAGACCCAGTACTTC. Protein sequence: CSVLSGFETQYF.

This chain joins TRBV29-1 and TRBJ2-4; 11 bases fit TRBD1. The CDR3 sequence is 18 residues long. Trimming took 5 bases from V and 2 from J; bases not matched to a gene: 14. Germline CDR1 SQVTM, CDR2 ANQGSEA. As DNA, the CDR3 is TGCAGCGTTACTGGACAGGGGGCTTGGGTGTATACCAAAAACATTCAGTACTTC. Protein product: CSVTGQGAWVYTKNIQYF. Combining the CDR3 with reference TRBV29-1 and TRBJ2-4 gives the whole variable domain SAVISQKPSRDICQRGTSLTIQCQVDSQVTMMFWYRQQPGQSLTLIATANQGSEATYESGFVIDKFPISRPNLTFSTLTVSNMSPEDSSIYLCSVTGQGAWVYTKNIQYFGAGTRLSVL.

This CDR3 is CAIRDHGVTGDGYTF. CDR3 in DNA: TGTGCCATCAGGGATCATGGGGTCACAGGGGATGGCTACACCTTC. The rearrangement joins TRBV10-3 to TRBJ1-2, with 7 positions matching TRBD1. V was clipped by 6 bases and J by 6 bases; unmatched bases: 13. The CDR3 has 15 amino acids. CDR1 and CDR2 (germline): ENHRY, SYGVKD.

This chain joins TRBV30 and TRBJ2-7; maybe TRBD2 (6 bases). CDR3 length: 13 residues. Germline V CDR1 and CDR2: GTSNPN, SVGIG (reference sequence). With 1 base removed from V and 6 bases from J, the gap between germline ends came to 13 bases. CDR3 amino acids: CAWSERRDGEQYF. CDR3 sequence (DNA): TGTGCCTGGAGTGAGCGGAGGGACGGCGAGCAGTACTTC.

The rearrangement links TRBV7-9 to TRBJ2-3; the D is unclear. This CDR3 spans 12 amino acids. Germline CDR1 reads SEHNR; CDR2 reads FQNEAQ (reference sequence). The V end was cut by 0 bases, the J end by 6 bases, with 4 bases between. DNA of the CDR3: TGTGCCAGCAGCTTAGCGCGGGATACGCAGTATTTT. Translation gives CASSLARDTQYF.

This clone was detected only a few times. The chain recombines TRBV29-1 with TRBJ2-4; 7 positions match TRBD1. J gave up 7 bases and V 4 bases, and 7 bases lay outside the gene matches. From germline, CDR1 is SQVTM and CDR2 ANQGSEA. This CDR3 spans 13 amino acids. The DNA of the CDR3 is TGCAGCGTTGGTTACAGGGGAAGGAACATTCAGTACTTC. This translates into CSVGYRGRNIQYF.

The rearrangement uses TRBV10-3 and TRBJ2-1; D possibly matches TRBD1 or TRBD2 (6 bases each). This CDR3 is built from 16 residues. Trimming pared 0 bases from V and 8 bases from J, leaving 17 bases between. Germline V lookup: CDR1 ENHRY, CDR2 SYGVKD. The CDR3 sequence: CAISESGGQPRDEQFF. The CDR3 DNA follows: TGTGCCATCAGTGAGTCGGGGGGCCAGCCGCGCGATGAGCAGTTCTTC.

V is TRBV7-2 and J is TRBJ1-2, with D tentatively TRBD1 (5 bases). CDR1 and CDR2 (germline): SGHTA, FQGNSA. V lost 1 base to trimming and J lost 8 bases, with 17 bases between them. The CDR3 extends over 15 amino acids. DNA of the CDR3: TGTGCCAGCAGCTTAGTGCGGGGGACGGACGGCGGCTACACCTTC. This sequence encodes CASSLVRGTDGGYTF.

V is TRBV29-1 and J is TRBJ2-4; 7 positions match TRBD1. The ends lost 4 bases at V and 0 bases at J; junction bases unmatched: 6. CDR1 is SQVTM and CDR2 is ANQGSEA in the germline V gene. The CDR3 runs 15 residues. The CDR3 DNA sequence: TGCAGCGTTGTAGACAGGGAGAGAGCCAAAAACATTCAGTACTTC. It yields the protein CSVVDRERAKNIQYF.